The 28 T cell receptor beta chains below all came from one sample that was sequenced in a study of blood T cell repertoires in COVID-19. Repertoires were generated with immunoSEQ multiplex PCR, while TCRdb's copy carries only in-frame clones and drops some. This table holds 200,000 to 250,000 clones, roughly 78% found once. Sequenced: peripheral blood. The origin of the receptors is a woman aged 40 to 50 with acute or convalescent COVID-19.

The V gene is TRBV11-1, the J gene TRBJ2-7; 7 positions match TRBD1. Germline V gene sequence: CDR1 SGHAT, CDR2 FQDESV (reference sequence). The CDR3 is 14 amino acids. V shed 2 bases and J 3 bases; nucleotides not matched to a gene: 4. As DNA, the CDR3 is TGTGCCAGCAGCTTAACAGGGGACCACTACGAGCAGTACTTC. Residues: CASSLTGDHYEQYF.

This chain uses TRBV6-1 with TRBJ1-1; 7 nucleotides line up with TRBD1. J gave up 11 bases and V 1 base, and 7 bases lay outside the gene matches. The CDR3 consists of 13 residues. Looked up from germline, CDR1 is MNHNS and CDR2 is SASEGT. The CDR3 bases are TGTGCCAGCAGTGAAGAAAAGAGGGGGCGGGCTTTCTTT. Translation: CASSEEKRGRAFF.

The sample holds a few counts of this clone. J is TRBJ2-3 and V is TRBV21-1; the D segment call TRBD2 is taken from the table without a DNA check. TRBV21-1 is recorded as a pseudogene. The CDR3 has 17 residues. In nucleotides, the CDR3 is TGTGCCAGCAGCAGGACTAGCGGGAGGGCCAGCACAGATACGCAGTATTTT. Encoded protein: CASSRTSGRASTDTQYF.

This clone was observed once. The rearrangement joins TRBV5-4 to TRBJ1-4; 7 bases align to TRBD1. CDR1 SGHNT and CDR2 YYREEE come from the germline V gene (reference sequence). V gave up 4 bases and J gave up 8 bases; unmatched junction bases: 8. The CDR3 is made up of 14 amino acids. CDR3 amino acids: CASSRQGPEEKLFF. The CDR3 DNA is TGTGCCAGCAGCCGACAGGGCCCGGAGGAAAAACTGTTTTTT. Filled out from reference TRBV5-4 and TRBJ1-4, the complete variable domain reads ETGVTQSPTHLIKTRGQQVTLRCSSQSGHNTVSWYQQALGQGPQFIFQYYREEENGRGNFPPRFSGLQFPNYSSELNVNALELDDSALYLCASSRQGPEEKLFFGSGTQLSVL.

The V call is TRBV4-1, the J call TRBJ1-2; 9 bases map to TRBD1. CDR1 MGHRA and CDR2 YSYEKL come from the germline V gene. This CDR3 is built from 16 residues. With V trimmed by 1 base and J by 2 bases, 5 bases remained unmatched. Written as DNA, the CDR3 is TGCGCCAGCAGCCAAGCCACAGGGGGCGGGAACTATGGCTACACCTTC. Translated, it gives CASSQATGGGNYGYTF.

CDR3 sequence (DNA): TGTGCCAGCAGCTCCGATCTGCGAGCTGAAGCTTTCTTT. This encodes CASSSDLRAEAFF. The rearrangement uses TRBV7-3 and TRBJ1-1; D not resolved. The ends were cut back, 4 bases at V and 6 bases at J, with 12 bases in the middle. The CDR3 is 13 residues long. CDR1 SGHTA and CDR2 FQGTGA come from the germline V gene.

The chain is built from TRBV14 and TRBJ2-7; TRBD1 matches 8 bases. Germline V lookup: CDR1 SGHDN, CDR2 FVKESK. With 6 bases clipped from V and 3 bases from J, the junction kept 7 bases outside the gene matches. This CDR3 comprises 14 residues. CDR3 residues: CASSLGQGYYEQYF. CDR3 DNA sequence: TGTGCCAGCAGTCTCGGACAGGGCTACTACGAGCAGTACTTC.

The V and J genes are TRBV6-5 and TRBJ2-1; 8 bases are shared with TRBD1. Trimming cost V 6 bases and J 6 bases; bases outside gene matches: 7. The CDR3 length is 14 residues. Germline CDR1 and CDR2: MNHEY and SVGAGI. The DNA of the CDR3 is TGTGCCAGCAGAGGACAGGGAATCGGCAATGAGCAGTTCTTC. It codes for CASRGQGIGNEQFF.

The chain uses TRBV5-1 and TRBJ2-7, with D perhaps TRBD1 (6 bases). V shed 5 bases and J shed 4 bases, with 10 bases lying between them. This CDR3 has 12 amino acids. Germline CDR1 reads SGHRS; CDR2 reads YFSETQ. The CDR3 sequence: CASRNREYEQYF. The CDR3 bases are TGCGCCAGCAGAAACAGGGAGTACGAGCAGTACTTC.

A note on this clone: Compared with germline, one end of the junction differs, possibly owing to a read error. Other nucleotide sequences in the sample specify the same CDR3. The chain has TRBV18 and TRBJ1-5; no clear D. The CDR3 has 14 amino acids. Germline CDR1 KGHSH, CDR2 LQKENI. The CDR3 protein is CASSRSLSNQPQHF. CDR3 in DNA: TGTGCCAGCTCACGTTCACTTAGCAATCAGCCTCAGCATTTT. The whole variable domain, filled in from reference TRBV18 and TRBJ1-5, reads NAGVMQNPRHLVRRRGQEARLRCSPMKGHSHVYWYRQLPEEGLKFMVYLQKENIIDESGMPKERFSAEFPKEGPSILRIQQVVRGDSAAYFCASSRSLSNQPQHFGDGTRLSIL.

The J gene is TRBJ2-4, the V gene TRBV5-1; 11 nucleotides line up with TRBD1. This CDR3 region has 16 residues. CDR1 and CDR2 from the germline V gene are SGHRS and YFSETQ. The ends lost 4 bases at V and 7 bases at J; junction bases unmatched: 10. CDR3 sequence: CASSTRTGGAENIQYF. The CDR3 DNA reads TGCGCCAGCAGCACCCGGACAGGGGGCGCGGAGAACATTCAGTACTTC.

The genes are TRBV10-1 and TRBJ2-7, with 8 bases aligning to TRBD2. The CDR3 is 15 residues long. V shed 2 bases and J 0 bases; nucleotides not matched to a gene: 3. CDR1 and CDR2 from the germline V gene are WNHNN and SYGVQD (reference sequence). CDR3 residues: CASSEGLAGSYEQYF. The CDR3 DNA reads TGCGCCAGCAGTGAGGGTCTAGCGGGCTCCTACGAGCAGTACTTC.

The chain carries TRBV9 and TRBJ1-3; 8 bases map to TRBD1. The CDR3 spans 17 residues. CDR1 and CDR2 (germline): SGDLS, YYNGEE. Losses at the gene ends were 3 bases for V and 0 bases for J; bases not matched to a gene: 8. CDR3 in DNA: TGTGCCAGCAGCGCCCGGGACAGGCATTCCTCTGGAAACACCATATATTTT. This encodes CASSARDRHSSGNTIYF.

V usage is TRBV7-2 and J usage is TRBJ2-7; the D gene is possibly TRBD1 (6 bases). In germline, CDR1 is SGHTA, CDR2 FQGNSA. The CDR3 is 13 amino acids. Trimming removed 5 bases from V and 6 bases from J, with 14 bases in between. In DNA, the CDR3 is TGTGCCAGCAGCCCGTGGACAGCGGCCGAGCAGTACTTC. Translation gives CASSPWTAAEQYF. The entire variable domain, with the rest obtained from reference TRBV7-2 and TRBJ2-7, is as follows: GAGVSQSPSNKVTEKGKDVELRCDPISGHTALYWYRQSLGQGLEFLIYFQGNSAPDKSGLPSDRFSAERTGGSVSTLTIQRTQQEDSAVYLCASSPWTAAEQYFGPGTRLTVT.

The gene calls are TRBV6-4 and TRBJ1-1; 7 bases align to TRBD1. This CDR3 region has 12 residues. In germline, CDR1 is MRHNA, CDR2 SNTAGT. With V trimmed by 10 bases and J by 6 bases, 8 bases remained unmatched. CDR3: CATRQGNAEAFF. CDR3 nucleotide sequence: TGTGCCACGCGACAGGGAAATGCTGAAGCTTTCTTT.

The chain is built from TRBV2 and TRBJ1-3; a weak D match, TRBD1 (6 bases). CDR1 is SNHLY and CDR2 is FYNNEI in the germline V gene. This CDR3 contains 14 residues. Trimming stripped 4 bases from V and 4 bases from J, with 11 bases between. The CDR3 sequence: CASSVGGTGNTIYF. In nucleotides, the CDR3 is TGTGCCAGCAGTGTGGGTGGGACAGGAAACACCATATATTTT. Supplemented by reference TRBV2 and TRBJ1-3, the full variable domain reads EPEVTQTPSHQVTQMGQEVILRCVPISNHLYFYWYRQILGQKVEFLVSFYNNEISEKSEIFDDQFSVERPDGSNFTLKIRSTKLEDSAMYFCASSVGGTGNTIYFGEGSWLTVV.

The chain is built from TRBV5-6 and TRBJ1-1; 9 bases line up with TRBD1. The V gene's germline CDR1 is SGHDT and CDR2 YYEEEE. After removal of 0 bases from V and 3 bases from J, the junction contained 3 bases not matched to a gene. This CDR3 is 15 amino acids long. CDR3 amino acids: CASSLAGTGYTEAFF. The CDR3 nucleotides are TGTGCCAGCAGCTTGGCCGGGACAGGGTACACTGAAGCTTTCTTT.

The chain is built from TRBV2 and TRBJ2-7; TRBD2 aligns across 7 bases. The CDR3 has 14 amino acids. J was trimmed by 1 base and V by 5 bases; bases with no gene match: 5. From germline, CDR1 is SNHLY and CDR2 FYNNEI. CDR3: CASSPQRGSYEQYF. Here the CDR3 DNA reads TGTGCCAGCAGTCCCCAGCGGGGTTCCTACGAGCAGTACTTC.

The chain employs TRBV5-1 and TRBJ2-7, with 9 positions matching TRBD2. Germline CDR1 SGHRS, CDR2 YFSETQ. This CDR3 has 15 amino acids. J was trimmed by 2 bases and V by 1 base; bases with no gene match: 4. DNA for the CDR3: TGCGCCAGCAGCTTGACTAGCGGGCCGACCTACGAGCAGTACTTC. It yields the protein CASSLTSGPTYEQYF.

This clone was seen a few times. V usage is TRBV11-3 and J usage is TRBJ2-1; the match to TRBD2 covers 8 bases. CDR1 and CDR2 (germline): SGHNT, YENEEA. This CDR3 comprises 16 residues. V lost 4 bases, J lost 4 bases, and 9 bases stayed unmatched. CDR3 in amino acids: CASSSQGAGGYNEQFF. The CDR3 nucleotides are TGTGCCAGCAGCTCGCAAGGGGCGGGGGGTTACAATGAGCAGTTCTTC.

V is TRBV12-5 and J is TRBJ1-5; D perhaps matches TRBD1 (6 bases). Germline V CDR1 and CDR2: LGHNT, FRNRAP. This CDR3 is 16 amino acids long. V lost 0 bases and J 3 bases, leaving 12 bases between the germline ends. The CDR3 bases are TGTGCTAGTGGTTTGGTACAGGGCAGCGTCAATCAGCCCCAGCATTTT. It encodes CASGLVQGSVNQPQHF.

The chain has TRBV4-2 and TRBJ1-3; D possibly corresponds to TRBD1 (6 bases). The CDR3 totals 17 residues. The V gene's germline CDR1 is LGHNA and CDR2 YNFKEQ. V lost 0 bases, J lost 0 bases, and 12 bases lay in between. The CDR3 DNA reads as TGTGCCAGCAGCCAAGATCGAGACAGGAGCTCTGGAAACACCATATATTTT. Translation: CASSQDRDRSSGNTIYF.

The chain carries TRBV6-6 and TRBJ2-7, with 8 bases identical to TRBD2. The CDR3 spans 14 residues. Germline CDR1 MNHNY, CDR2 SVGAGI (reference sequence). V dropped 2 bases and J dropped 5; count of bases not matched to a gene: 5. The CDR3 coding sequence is TGTGCCAGCAGTTACGAAGCGGGAGTCCACGAGCAGTACTTC. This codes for CASSYEAGVHEQYF.

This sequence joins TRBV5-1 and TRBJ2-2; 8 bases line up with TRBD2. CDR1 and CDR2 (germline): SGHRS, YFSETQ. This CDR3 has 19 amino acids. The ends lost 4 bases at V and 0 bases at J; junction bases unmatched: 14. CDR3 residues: CASSVTSGGRWTNTGELFF. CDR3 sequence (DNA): TGCGCCAGCAGCGTCACTAGCGGCGGGCGGTGGACGAACACCGGGGAGCTGTTTTTT.

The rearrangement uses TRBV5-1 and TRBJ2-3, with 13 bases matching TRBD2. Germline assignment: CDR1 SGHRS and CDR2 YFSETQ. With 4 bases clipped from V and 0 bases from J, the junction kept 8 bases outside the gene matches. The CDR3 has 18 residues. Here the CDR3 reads CASSPGLAGAASTDTQYF. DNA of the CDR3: TGCGCCAGCAGCCCAGGACTAGCGGGAGCAGCGAGCACAGATACGCAGTATTTT.

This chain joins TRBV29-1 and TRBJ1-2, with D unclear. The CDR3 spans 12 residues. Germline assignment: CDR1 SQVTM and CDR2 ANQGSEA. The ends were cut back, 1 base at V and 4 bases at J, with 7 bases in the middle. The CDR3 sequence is CSVEVSSYGYTF. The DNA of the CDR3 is TGCAGCGTTGAAGTATCCTCCTATGGCTACACCTTC.

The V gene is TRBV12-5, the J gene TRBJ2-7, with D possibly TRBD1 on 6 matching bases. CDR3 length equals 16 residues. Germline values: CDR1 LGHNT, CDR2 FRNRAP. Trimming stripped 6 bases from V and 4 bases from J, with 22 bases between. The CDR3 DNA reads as TGTGCTAGTGGCCCTCCCCCAGGGGTGGGCGAATACGAGCAGTACTTC. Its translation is CASGPPPGVGEYEQYF.

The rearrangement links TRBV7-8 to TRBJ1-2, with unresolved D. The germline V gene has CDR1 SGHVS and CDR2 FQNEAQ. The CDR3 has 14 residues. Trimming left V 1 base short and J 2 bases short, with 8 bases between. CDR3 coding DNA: TGTGCCAGCAGCTTAGGTTCCACAAACTATGGCTACACCTTC. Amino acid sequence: CASSLGSTNYGYTF.